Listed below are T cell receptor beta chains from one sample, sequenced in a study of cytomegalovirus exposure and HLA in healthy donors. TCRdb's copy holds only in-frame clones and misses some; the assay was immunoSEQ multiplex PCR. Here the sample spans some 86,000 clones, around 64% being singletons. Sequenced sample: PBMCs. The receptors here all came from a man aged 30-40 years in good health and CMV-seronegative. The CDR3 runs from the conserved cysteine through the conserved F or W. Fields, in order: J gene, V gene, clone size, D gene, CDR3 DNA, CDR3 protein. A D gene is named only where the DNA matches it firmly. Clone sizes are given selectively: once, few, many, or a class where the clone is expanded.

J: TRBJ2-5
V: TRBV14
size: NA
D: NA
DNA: TGTGCCAGCAGCCAAGATCTATGGACATACCAAGAGACCCAGTACTTC
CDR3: CASSQDLWTYQETQYF

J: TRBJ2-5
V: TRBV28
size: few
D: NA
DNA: TGTGCCAGCAGAGTTAGCGGTAAACGGGAGACCCAGTACTTC
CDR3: CASRVSGKRETQYF

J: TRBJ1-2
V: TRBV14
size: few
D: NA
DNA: TGTGCCAGCAGCCCTCAGGCGGGGAATGGCTACACCTTC
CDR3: CASSPQAGNGYTF

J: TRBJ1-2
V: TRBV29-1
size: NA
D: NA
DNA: TGCAGCGTTGAAAGAGATTCAAGTGGCTACACCTTC
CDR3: CSVERDSSGYTF

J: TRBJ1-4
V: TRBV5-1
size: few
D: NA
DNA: TGCGCCAGCAGCTTGGTTTCGGGGGGAAATGAAAAACTGTTTTTT
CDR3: CASSLVSGGNEKLFF

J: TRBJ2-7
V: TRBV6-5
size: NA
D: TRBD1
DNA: TGTGCCAGCAGTTACTCGGGACAGACCTACGAGCAGTACTTC
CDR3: CASSYSGQTYEQYF

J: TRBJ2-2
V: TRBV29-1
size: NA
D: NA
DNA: TGCAGCGTCGATGGAGGAGGGGCGAACACCGGGGAGCTGTTTTTT
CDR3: CSVDGGGANTGELFF

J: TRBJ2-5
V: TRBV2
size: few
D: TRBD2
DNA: TGTGCCATAGCAGGACTAGTCGGACAAGAGACCCAGTACTTC
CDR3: CAIAGLVGQETQYF

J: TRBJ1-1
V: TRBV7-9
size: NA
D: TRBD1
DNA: TGTGCCAGCAGCGGGGGACAGGGTGACACTGAAGCTTTCTTT
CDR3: CASSGGQGDTEAFF

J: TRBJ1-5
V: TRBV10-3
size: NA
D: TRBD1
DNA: TGTGCCATTTGGGACTCCGACAGGGCAGCTAATCAGCCCCAGCATTTT
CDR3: CAIWDSDRAANQPQHF

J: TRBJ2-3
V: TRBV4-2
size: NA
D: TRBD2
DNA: TGTGCCAGCAGCCCAGGACTAGCGGGAGGGACAGATACGCAGTATTTT
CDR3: CASSPGLAGGTDTQYF

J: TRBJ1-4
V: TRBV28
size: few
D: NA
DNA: TGTGCCAGCAGTCAGACAGAAAAACTGTTTTTT
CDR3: CASSQTEKLFF

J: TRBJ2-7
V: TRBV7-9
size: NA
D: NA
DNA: TGTGCCAGCAGCCTAGGACAGATCTACGAGCAGTACTTC
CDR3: CASSLGQIYEQYF

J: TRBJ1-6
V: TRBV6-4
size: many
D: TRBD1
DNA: TGTGCCAGCAGTGAGGACAGGGATAATTCACCCCTCCACTTT
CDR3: CASSEDRDNSPLHF

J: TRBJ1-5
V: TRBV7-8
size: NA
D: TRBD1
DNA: TGTGCCAGCAGCGATCGGGACAGTGGGGTGAATGGCAATCAGCCCCAGCATTTT
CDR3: CASSDRDSGVNGNQPQHF

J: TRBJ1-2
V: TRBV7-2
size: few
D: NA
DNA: TGTGCCAGCAGCTCGGGACACCCTAACTATGGCTACACCTTC
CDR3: CASSSGHPNYGYTF

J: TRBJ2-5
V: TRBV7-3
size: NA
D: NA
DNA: TGTGCCAGCAGCTTAACTGCAGGTTTACAAGAGACCCAGTACTTC
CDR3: CASSLTAGLQETQYF

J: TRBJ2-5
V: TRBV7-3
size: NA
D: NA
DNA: TGTGCCAGCAGCTTAGGCGGGGGCCTCCAAGAGACCCAGTACTTC
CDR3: CASSLGGGLQETQYF

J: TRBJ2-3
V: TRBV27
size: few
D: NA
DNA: TGTGCCAGCAGTTCCACAGGGAACGGGGCCACAGATACGCAGTATTTT
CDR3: CASSSTGNGATDTQYF

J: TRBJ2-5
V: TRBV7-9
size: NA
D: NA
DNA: TGTGCCAGCACTGAGCCGGGTAAGATGGACCAAGAGACCCAGTACTTC
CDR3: CASTEPGKMDQETQYF

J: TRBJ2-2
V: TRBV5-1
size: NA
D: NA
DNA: TGCGCCAGCAGAAAAGAGACCGGGGAGCTGTTTTTT
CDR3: CASRKETGELFF

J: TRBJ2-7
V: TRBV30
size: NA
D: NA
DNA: TGTGCCTGGAGTCGGGGGAGATCCTACGAGCAGTACTTC
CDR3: CAWSRGRSYEQYF

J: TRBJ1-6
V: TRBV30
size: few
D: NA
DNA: TGTGCCTGGGGCCCTCCTTCACCCCTCCACTTT
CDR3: CAWGPPSPLHF

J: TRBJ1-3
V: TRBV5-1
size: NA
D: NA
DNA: TGCGCCAGCAGCCCCCCCCTGACAGTCTCTGGAAACACCATATATTTT
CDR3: CASSPPLTVSGNTIYF

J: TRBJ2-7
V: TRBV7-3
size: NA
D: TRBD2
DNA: TGTGCCAGCAGCTCGGGGCTTAGCGGGGGCCCCTCCTACGAGCAGTACTTC
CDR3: CASSSGLSGGPSYEQYF

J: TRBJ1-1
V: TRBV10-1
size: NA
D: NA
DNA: TGCGCCAGCAGTGAAAAGGGAGCGAACACTGAAGCTTTCTTT
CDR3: CASSEKGANTEAFF

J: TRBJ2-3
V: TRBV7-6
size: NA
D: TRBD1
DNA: TGTGCCAGCAGCTCGGGACAGGGTAGCACAGATACGCAGTATTTT
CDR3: CASSSGQGSTDTQYF

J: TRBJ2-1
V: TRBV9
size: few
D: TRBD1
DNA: TGTGCCAGCAGCAAAGGACAGGGGGCTTCCTACAATGAGCAGTTCTTC
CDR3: CASSKGQGASYNEQFF

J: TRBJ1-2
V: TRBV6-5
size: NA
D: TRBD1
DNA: TGTGCCAGCAGGGGCCCGGGACAGGGCAACTATGGCTACACCTTC
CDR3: CASRGPGQGNYGYTF

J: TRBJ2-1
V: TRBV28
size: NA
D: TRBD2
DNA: TGTGCCAGCAGTTCCGGGACTAGCCTCGTTGAGCAGTTCTTC
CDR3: CASSSGTSLVEQFF

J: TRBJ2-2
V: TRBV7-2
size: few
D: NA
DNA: TGTGCCAGCAGCTTAGTGGCCGTCGACGGGGAGCTGTTTTTT
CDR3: CASSLVAVDGELFF

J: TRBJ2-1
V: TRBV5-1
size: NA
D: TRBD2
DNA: TGCGCCAGCAGCTTAACGACTAGCGGTAGCTCCTACAATGAGCAGTTCTTC
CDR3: CASSLTTSGSSYNEQFF

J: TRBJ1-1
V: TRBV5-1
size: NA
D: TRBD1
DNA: TGCGCCAGCAGCCAGGGACAGTACACTGAAGCTTTCTTT
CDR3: CASSQGQYTEAFF

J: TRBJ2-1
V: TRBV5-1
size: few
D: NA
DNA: TGCGCCAGCAGCTTAGGACTAAAGAATGAGCAGTTCTTC
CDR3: CASSLGLKNEQFF

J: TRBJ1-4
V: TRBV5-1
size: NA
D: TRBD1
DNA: TGCGCCACTGCGCCGGGACAGTATAATGAAAAACTGTTTTTT
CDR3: CATAPGQYNEKLFF

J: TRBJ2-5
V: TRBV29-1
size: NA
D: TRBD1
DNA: TGCAGCGTTGAGGACAGGGGGTGGGAGACCCAGTACTTC
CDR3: CSVEDRGWETQYF

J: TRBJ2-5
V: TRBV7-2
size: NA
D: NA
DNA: TGTGCCAGCAGCTTATCCTTGTGGGGACTGAGCCCTGAGACCCAGTACTTC
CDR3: CASSLSLWGLSPETQYF

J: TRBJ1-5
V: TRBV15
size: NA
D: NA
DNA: TGTGCCACCAGTTATTACTCGGGTTTTCAGCCCCAGCATTTT
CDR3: CATSYYSGFQPQHF

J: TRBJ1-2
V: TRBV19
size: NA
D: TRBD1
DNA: TGTGCCAGTAGTATAGGTAGGACAGGCTATGGCTACACCTTC
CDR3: CASSIGRTGYGYTF

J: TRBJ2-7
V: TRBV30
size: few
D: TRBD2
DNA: TGTGCCTGGAGTCTCGGGACTAGCGTGCAGTACTTC
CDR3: CAWSLGTSVQYF

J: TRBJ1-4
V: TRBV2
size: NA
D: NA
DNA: TGTGCCAGCCTGGAGGCGGAAAAACTGTTTTTT
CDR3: CASLEAEKLFF

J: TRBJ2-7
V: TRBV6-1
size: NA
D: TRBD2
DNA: TGTGCCAGCAGTGAAGGGACTAGCTCCTACGAGCAGTACTTC
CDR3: CASSEGTSSYEQYF

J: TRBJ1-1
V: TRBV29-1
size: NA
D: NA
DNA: TGCAGCACCAGGGGTTGGGACACTGAAGCTTTCTTT
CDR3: CSTRGWDTEAFF

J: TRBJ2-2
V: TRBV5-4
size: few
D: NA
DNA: TGTGCCAGCAGCTTGATACTAGCCAGGGACACCGGGGAGCTGTTTTTT
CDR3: CASSLILARDTGELFF

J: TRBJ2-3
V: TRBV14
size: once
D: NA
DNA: TGTGCCAGCAGCTCTTTACCCACAGGTACAGATACGCAGTATTTT
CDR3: CASSSLPTGTDTQYF

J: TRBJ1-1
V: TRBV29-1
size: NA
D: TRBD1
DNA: TGCAGCGCGGACAGGGTGAGGACTGAAGCTTTCTTT
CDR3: CSADRVRTEAFF

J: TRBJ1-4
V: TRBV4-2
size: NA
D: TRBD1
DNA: TGTGCCAGCAGCCAAGATCTAGGGGGCGGAAAACTGTTTTTT
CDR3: CASSQDLGGGKLFF

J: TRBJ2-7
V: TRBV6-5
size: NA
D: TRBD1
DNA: TGTGCCAGCAGTGAGACAGGGGTCGAGCAGTACTTC
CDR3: CASSETGVEQYF

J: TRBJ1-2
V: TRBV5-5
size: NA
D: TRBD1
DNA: TGTGCCAGCAGCTGGACAGGGGGCTCAGGTGGCTACACCTTC
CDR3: CASSWTGGSGGYTF

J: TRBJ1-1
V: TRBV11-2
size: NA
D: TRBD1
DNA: TGTGCCAGCAGCGTCCAGACAGGGCCGAACACTGAAGCTTTCTTT
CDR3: CASSVQTGPNTEAFF

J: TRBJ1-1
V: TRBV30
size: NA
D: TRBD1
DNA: TGTGCCTGGAGTGTACAGACAGGGCGGTTGACTGAAGCTTTCTTT
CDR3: CAWSVQTGRLTEAFF

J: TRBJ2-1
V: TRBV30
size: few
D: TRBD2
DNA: TGTGCCTGGAGTGTAATCTTTGGACTAGCGGGATATCCGAATGAGCAGTTCTTC
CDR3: CAWSVIFGLAGYPNEQFF

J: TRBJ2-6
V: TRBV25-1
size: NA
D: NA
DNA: TGTGCCAGCAGTGAGAGGAGTGCCTTAACTGGGGCCAACGTCCTGACTTTC
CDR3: CASSERSALTGANVLTF

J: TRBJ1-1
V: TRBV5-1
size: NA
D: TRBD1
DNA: TGCGCCAGCAGCTTTTTAGACAGGGGGAACACTGAAGCTTTCTTT
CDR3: CASSFLDRGNTEAFF

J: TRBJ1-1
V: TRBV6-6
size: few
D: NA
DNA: TGTGCCAGCAGTTACTCTGGGGGGAAGGCTGAAGCTTTCTTT
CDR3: CASSYSGGKAEAFF

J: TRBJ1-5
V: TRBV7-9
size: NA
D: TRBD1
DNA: TGTGCCAGCAGCACGGACAGGGGGCAGGATCAGCCCCAGCATTTT
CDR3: CASSTDRGQDQPQHF

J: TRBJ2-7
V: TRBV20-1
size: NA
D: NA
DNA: TGCAGTGCTGGCGGAGCCTACGAGCAGTACTTC
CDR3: CSAGGAYEQYF

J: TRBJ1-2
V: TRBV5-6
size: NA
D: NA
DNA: TGTGCCAGCAGCTTGAACGGGGTTGAGTATGGCTACACCTTC
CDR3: CASSLNGVEYGYTF

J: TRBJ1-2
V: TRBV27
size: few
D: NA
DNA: TGTGCCAGCAGTTTATCCAAGGCCGGGAACTATGGCTACACCTTC
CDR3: CASSLSKAGNYGYTF

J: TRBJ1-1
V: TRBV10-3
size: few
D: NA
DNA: TGTGCCGTACAGGGCTTGAACACTGAAGCTTTCTTT
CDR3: CAVQGLNTEAFF